Listed below are T cell receptor beta chains from one sample, sequenced in a study of human T cells and chemical hapten exposure. TCRdb itself ran the RACE reads through MiXCR, one entry per CDR3 protein. The table records tens of thousands of distinct CDR3 sequences, about 10% of them present only once. Sequences were derived from whole blood, sampled in connection with sensitization to the hapten diphenylcyclopropenone (DPC). Every receptor here comes from a woman between 45 and 60 years old with alopecia areata. Some clones in this sample may be carry-over from other donors' samples. The CDR3 runs from the conserved cysteine through the conserved F or W. D genes are given only for firm matches. Expanded clones get a size class; other rows say once, few or many, or leave the size out.

TRBV7-9	many	TRBJ1-6	.	CASSPLSNSPLHF	TGTGCCAGCAGCCCTTTGTCTAATTCACCCCTCCACTTT
TRBV6-1	.	TRBJ1-1	TRBD1	CASSADRVSAEAFF	TGTGCCAGCAGTGCGGACAGGGTTTCTGCTGAAGCTTTCTTT
TRBV12-3/TRBV12-4	.	TRBJ2-7	.	CASSLAGPERYEQYF	TGTGCCAGCAGTTTAGCAGGCCCCGAACGCTACGAGCAGTACTTC
TRBV6-2/TRBV6-3	.	TRBJ2-1	TRBD2	CASSGLAGVVNEQFF	TGTGCCAGCAGCGGACTAGCGGGAGTGGTCAATGAGCAGTTCTTC
TRBV4-2	.	TRBJ2-5	TRBD2	CASSQVTSGRSETQYF	TGTGCCAGCAGCCAAGTGACTAGCGGGAGGTCAGAGACCCAGTACTTC
TRBV3-1	few	TRBJ2-7	TRBD1	CASSRTRGQGSEEQYF	TGTGCCAGCAGCCGGACAAGGGGGCAAGGGAGTGAGGAGCAGTACTTC
TRBV29-1	.	TRBJ2-5	.	CSVVLRRYQETQYF	TGCAGCGTTGTACTAAGACGGTACCAAGAGACCCAGTACTTC
TRBV9	.	TRBJ2-1	.	CASSVGQGKFNEQFF	TGTGCCAGCAGCGTAGGGCAGGGGAAATTCAATGAGCAGTTCTTC
TRBV7-2	.	TRBJ2-3	TRBD2	CASRLGLAGKTDTQYF	TGTGCCAGCAGGTTGGGGCTAGCGGGAAAGACAGATACGCAGTATTTT
TRBV7-2	many	TRBJ1-3	.	CASSPQGGGNTIYF	TGTGCCAGCAGCCCCCAGGGTGGTGGAAACACCATATATTTT
TRBV11-2	many	TRBJ2-3	.	CASSSTSLSGDTQYF	TGTGCCAGCAGCTCTACTAGCTTGTCAGGAGATACGCAGTATTTT
TRBV6-2/TRBV6-3	.	TRBJ2-7	.	CASSTPFYEQYF	TGTGCCAGCAGTACCCCTTTTTACGAGCAGTACTTC
TRBV5-1	many	TRBJ2-1	TRBD2	CASSSGLAGYNEQFF	TGCGCCAGCAGCTCCGGACTAGCGGGTTACAATGAGCAGTTCTTC
TRBV9	few	TRBJ2-2	.	CASSSLGGGAGTGELFF	TGTGCCAGCAGCTCCTTAGGGGGGGGCGCAGGCACCGGGGAGCTGTTTTTT
TRBV7-9	many	TRBJ2-1	.	CASSSLGKRSYNEQFF	TGTGCCAGCAGCTCCCTAGGCAAGCGTTCCTACAATGAGCAGTTCTTC
TRBV28	.	TRBJ2-5	TRBD2	CASSSLAGVKTQYF	TGTGCCAGCAGTTCCTTAGCGGGAGTTAAGACCCAGTACTTC
TRBV4-1	many	TRBJ2-3	.	CASSLGGTASTDTQYF	TGCGCCAGCAGCCTAGGAGGGACAGCTAGCACAGATACGCAGTATTTT
TRBV7-2	many	TRBJ2-1	.	CASSLRGDNEQFF	TGTGCCAGCAGCTTAAGGGGCGACAATGAGCAGTTCTTC